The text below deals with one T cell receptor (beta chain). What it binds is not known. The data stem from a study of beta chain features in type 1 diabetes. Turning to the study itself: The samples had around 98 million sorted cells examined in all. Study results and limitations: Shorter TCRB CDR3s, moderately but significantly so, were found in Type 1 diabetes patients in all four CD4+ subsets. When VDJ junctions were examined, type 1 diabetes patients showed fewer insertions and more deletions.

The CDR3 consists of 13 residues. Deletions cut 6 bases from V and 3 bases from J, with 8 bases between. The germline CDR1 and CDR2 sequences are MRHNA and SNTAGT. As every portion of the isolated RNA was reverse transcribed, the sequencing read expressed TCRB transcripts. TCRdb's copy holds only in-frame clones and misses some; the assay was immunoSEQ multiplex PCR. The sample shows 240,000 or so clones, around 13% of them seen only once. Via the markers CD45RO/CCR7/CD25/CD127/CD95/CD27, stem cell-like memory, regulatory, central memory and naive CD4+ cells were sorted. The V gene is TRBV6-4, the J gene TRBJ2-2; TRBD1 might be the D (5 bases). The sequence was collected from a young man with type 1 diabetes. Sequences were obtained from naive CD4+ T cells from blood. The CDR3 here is CASRPTDTGELFF. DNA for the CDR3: TGTGCCAGCAGACCGACAGACACCGGGGAGCTGTTTTTT.